This T cell receptor beta chain was sequenced during a study of CD8 T cells in ankylosing spondylitis. General study results and limits: Reactive arthritis synovial fluid and blood previously showed some of these motif variants. A motif of 7 to 9 highly homologous TCR beta variants was seen as apparently characteristic of ankylosing spondylitis blood. Reportedly, significant enrichment of disease-linked clones occurred in matched ankylosing spondylitis synovial fluid.

It was by quantitative 5'-RACE with molecular barcodes that TCR beta libraries were made. TCRdb redid the calling of the 5' RACE reads with MiXCR, one entry per CDR3 protein. Here the sample spans about 250,000 distinct CDR3 sequences, over 15% being singletons. The CDR3 runs 15 residues. Trimming removed 4 bases from V and 2 bases from J, with 16 bases in between. From germline, CDR1 is SGDLS and CDR2 YYNGEE. This clonotype came up a few times. What it binds is not known. This clonotype was obtained from a male donor with ankylosing spondylitis or in good health (not recorded which). The chain recombines TRBV9 with TRBJ2-7, with D possibly matching TRBD2 (6 bases). The sample was blood, either unsorted or a sorted T cell fraction (not recorded which). The CDR3 coding sequence is TGTGCCAGCAGCCCGACTGGCGGGGCAACCTACGAGCAGTACTTC. Residues: CASSPTGGATYEQYF.